One sample yielded the 11 T cell receptor beta chains listed below, sequenced in a study of shared clonotypes between healthy human individuals. Sequencing used immunoSEQ multiplex PCR; TCRdb keeps in-frame clones, though not all of them. The data contain hundreds of thousands of clones, roughly 77% of them singletons. The source material was PBMCs. All receptors derive from a woman between 40 and 50 years old in good health. Some clones in this sample may be carry-over from other donors' samples.

About this clone itself: An end of the junction does not agree with germline; a read error may underlie this. This rearrangement joins TRBV6-5 to TRBJ2-1; D gene uncertain. There are 11 residues in the CDR3. CDR1 and CDR2 (germline): MNHEY, SVGAGI. The DNA of the CDR3 is TGTGCCAGCAGTCACTCTGAACGGCAGTTCTTC. Its protein is CASSHSERQFF.

The V gene is TRBV6-5, the J gene TRBJ2-1; D might be TRBD2 (6 bases). CDR3 length equals 13 residues. Germline values: CDR1 MNHEY, CDR2 SVGAGI. V was clipped by 4 bases and J by 8 bases, with 12 bases between them. The CDR3 reads CASSSPGVHEQFF. The DNA for the CDR3 is TGTGCCAGCAGTTCCCCGGGGGTCCATGAGCAGTTCTTC.

V and J are TRBV7-2 and TRBJ1-2; D not certain. Trimming removed 3 bases from V and 8 bases from J, with 16 bases in between. This CDR3 spans 14 amino acids. Per germline, CDR1 SGHTA and CDR2 FQGNSA. CDR3 DNA: TGTGCCAGCAGCTTTACTCCGGCGGACGACGGCTACACCTTC. Its translation: CASSFTPADDGYTF. Supplemented by reference TRBV7-2 and TRBJ1-2, the full variable domain reads GAGVSQSPSNKVTEKGKDVELRCDPISGHTALYWYRQSLGQGLEFLIYFQGNSAPDKSGLPSDRFSAERTGGSVSTLTIQRTQQEDSAVYLCASSFTPADDGYTFGSGTRLTVV.

The rearrangement joins TRBV19 to TRBJ1-2; a weak D match, TRBD1 (6 bases). Trimming left V 8 bases short and J 0 bases short, with 16 bases between. The CDR3 is 15 residues long. Germline V gives CDR1 LNHDA, CDR2 SQIVND (reference sequence). The CDR3 DNA sequence: TGTGCCAGTGGGACAAGACAGAAACCTAACTATGGCTACACCTTC. Translating it yields CASGTRQKPNYGYTF.

The V and J genes are TRBV7-2 and TRBJ2-7; 8 nucleotides match TRBD1. This CDR3 comprises 14 residues. Germline loops: CDR1 SGHTA, CDR2 FQGNSA. The trim removed 6 bases at V and 2 bases at J, leaving 6 bases unmatched. The CDR3 nucleotides read TGTGCCAGCAGAAGTCGGACAGGGCCCTACGAGCAGTACTTC. This encodes CASRSRTGPYEQYF.

The rearrangement links TRBV30 to TRBJ1-3, with a weak D call TRBD1 (5 bases). V lost 2 bases to trimming and J lost 2 bases, with 7 bases between them. The CDR3 consists of 13 residues. CDR1 and CDR2 (germline): GTSNPN, SVGIG (reference sequence). The CDR3: CAWSRGAGNTIYF. The CDR3 coding sequence is TGTGCCTGGAGTCGGGGGGCTGGAAACACCATATATTTT.

This clone was picked up a small number of times. At the DNA level, this CDR3 is encoded by other sequences in the same sample as well. The chain combines TRBV19 with TRBJ1-5; 10 bases map to TRBD1. Trimming cost V 3 bases and J 5 bases; bases outside gene matches: 1. Per germline, CDR1 LNHDA and CDR2 SQIVND (reference sequence). The CDR3 loop spans 14 amino acids. The CDR3 coding sequence is TGTGCCAGTAGTATGGGACAGGGGTATCAGCCCCAGCATTTT. Translating it yields CASSMGQGYQPQHF.

V usage is TRBV20-1 and J usage is TRBJ2-7; D is ambiguous. Per germline, CDR1 DFQATT and CDR2 SNEGSKA (reference sequence). The V gene lost 4 bases and the J gene lost 0 bases, with 4 bases spanning the gap. The CDR3 contains 11 residues. The CDR3 reads CSATNSYEQYF. The CDR3 coding sequence is TGCAGTGCTACCAACTCCTACGAGCAGTACTTC.

The chain uses TRBV15 and TRBJ1-1; 8 nucleotides align to TRBD1. The J segment lost 3 bases and the V segment lost 5 bases, leaving 17 bases of the junction unmatched. CDR1 is LNHNV and CDR2 is YYDKDF in the germline V gene (reference sequence). This CDR3 has 18 amino acids. The CDR3 protein is CATSSDGRQGRVYTEAFF. The CDR3 DNA reads as TGTGCCACCAGCTCCGACGGCAGACAGGGGAGGGTGTACACTGAAGCTTTCTTT.

CDR3 loop: CASSSPLNTEAFF. Here the CDR3 DNA reads TGTGCCAGCAGCTCCCCGTTGAACACTGAAGCTTTCTTT. This chain uses TRBV7-3 with TRBJ1-1; no reliable D call. This CDR3 region has 13 residues. Germline assignment: CDR1 SGHTA and CDR2 FQGTGA. Trimming took off 4 bases at V and 0 bases at J, with 6 bases between the two ends. Filled out from reference TRBV7-3 and TRBJ1-1, the complete variable domain reads GAGVSQTPSNKVTEKGKYVELRCDPISGHTALYWYRQSLGQGPEFLIYFQGTGAADDSGLPNDRFFAVRPEGSVSTLKIQRTERGDSAVYLCASSSPLNTEAFFGQGTRLTVV.

The rearrangement joins TRBV5-1 to TRBJ2-7; 10 nucleotides align to TRBD1. Germline CDR1 and CDR2: SGHRS and YFSETQ. V dropped 4 bases and J dropped 3; count of bases not matched to a gene: 13. The CDR3 is made up of 17 amino acids. CDR3: CASSPPGTGATDYEQYF. The DNA for the CDR3 is TGCGCCAGCAGCCCCCCCGGGACAGGGGCCACTGACTACGAGCAGTACTTC.